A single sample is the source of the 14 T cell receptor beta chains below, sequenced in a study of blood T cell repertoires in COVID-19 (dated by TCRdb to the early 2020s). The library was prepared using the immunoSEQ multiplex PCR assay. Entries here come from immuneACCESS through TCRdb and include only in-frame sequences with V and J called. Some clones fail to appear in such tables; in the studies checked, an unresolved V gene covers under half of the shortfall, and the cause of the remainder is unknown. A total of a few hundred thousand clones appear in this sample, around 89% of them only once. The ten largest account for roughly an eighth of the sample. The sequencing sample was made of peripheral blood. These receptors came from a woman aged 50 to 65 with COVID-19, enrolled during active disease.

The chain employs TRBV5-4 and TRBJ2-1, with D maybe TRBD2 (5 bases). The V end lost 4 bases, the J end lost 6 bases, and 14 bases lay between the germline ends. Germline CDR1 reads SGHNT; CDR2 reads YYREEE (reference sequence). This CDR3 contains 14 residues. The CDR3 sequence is CASSGVLRANEQFF. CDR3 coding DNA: TGTGCCAGCAGCGGTGTTTTGAGGGCCAATGAGCAGTTCTTC.

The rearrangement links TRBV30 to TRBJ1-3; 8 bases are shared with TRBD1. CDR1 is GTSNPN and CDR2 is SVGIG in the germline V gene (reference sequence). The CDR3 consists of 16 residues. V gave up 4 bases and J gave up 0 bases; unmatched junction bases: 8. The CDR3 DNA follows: TGTGCCTGGAAAGGGACAGGATTTCTCTCTGGAAACACCATATATTTT. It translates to CAWKGTGFLSGNTIYF.

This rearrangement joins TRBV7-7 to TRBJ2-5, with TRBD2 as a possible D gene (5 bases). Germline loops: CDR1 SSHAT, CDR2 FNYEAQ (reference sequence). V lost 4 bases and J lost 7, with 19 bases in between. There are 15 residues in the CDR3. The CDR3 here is CASSSLGEGLRTQYF. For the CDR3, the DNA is TGTGCCAGCAGCTCCCTGGGAGAGGGCCTGAGGACCCAGTACTTC.

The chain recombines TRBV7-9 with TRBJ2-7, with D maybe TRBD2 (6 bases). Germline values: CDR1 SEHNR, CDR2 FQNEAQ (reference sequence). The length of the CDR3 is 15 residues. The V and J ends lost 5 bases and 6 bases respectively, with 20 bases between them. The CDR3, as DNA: TGTGCCAGCAGCGAATGGGGGGAAGGGCGCCGCGAGCAGTACTTC. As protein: CASSEWGEGRREQYF.

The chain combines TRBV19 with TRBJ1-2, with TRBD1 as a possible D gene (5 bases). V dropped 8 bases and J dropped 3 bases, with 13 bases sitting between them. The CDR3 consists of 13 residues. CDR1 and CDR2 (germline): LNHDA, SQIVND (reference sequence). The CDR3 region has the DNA TGTGCCAGTCAGGAGGGGCGAGACTATGGCTACACCTTC. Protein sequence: CASQEGRDYGYTF.

DNA for the CDR3: TGCGCCAGCAGCTTGGCAGGACCCGAGGGAAAACTGTTTTTT. Translation: CASSLAGPEGKLFF. The chain has TRBV5-1 and TRBJ1-4, with D unclear. The V gene lost 0 bases and the J gene lost 10 bases, with 13 bases spanning the gap. This CDR3 spans 14 amino acids. CDR1 SGHRS and CDR2 YFSETQ come from the germline V gene.

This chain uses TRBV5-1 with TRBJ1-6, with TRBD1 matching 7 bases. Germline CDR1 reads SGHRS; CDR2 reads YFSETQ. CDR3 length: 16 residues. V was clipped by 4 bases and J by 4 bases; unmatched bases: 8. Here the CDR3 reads CASSSSGTAYNSPLHF. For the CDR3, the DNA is TGCGCCAGCAGCAGCTCCGGGACAGCTTATAATTCACCCCTCCACTTT.

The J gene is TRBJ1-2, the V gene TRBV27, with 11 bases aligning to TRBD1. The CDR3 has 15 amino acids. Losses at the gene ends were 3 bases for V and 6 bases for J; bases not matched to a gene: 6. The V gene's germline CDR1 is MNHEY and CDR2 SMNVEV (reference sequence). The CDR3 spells CASSFGRTGGDGYTF. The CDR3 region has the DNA TGTGCCAGCAGTTTTGGGAGGACAGGGGGCGATGGCTACACCTTC.

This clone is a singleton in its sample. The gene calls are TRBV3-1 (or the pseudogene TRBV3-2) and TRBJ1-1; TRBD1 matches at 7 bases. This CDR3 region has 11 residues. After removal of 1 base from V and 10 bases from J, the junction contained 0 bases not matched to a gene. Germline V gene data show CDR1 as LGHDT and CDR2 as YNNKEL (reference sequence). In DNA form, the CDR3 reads TGTGCCAGCAGCCAAGGGACAGGAGCTTTCTTT. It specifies CASSQGTGAFF.

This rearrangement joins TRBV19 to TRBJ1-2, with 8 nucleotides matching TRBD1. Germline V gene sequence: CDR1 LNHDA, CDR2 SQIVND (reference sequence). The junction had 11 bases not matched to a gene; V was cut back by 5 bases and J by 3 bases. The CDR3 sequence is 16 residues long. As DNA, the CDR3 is TGTGCCAGTAGTCCCCGAAAGGACAGGGTGGACTATGGCTACACCTTC. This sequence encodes CASSPRKDRVDYGYTF.

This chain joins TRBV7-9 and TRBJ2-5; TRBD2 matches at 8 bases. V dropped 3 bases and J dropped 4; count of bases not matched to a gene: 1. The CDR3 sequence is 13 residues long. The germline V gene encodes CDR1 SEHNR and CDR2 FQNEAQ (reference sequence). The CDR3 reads CASSLLAGETQYF. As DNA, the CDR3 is TGTGCCAGCAGCTTGCTAGCGGGAGAGACCCAGTACTTC.

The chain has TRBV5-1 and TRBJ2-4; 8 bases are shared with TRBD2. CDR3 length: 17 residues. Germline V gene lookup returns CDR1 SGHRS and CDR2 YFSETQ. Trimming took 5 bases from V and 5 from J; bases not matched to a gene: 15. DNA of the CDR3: TGCGCCAGCAGGCCTGGGGAGCGGGGGCTTCTCGAAAACATTCAGTACTTC. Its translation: CASRPGERGLLENIQYF. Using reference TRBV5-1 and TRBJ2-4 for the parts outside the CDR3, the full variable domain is KAGVTQTPRYLIKTRGQQVTLSCSPISGHRSVSWYQQTPGQGLQFLFEYFSETQRNKGNFPGRFSGRQFSNSRSEMNVSTLELGDSALYLCASRPGERGLLENIQYFGAGTRLSVL.

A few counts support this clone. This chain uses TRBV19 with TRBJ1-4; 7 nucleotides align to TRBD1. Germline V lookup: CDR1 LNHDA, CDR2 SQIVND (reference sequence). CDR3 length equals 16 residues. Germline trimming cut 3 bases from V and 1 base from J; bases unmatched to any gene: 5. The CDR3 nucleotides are TGTGCCAGTAGTATCGGCCAGGGGGGAACTAATGAAAAACTGTTTTTT. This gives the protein CASSIGQGGTNEKLFF.

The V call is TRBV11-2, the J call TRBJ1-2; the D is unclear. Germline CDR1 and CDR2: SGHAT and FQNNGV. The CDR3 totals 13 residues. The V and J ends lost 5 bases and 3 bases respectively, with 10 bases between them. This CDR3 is CASSQETDYGYTF. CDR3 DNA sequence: TGTGCCAGCAGCCAGGAAACGGACTATGGCTACACCTTC.